Listed below are T cell receptor beta chains from one sample, sequenced in a study of blood T cell repertoires in COVID-19. The protocol was immunoSEQ multiplex PCR, while the TCRdb copy is restricted to in-frame clones and leaves out a portion. The sample has almost 50,000 clones; about 88% are singletons. Sequences were obtained from peripheral blood. These receptors all stem from a human donor in a cohort sampled during active COVID-19. Both conserved end residues are part of each CDR3. D genes are given only for firm matches. Size values are once, few and many counts, or a class for expanded clones, and some rows have none.

D: NA
size: NA
V: TRBV3-1/TRBV3-2
J: TRBJ1-3
CDR3: CASSRGWAGNTIYF
DNA: TGTGCCAGCAGCCGAGGGTGGGCTGGAAACACCATATATTTT

D: TRBD1
size: NA
V: TRBV9
J: TRBJ1-2
CDR3: CASSVATGDGDGYTF
DNA: TGTGCCAGCAGCGTAGCGACAGGGGACGGGGATGGCTACACCTTC

D: NA
size: NA
V: TRBV3-1/TRBV3-2
J: TRBJ2-5
CDR3: CASSQVEVSGTQYF
DNA: TGTGCCAGCAGCCAAGTCGAGGTATCGGGGACCCAGTACTTC

D: NA
size: NA
V: TRBV11-1
J: TRBJ1-1
CDR3: CASSLSLGTEAFF
DNA: TGTGCCAGCAGCTTAAGCCTAGGCACTGAAGCTTTCTTT

D: TRBD2
size: NA
V: TRBV5-6
J: TRBJ2-5
CDR3: CASSAASGRQETQYF
DNA: TGTGCCAGCAGCGCCGCTAGCGGGAGACAAGAGACCCAGTACTTC

D: TRBD1
size: NA
V: TRBV10-2
J: TRBJ1-1
CDR3: CASSERGQGIEAFF
DNA: TGCGCCAGCAGTGAGAGGGGACAGGGTATTGAAGCTTTCTTT

D: TRBD1
size: NA
V: TRBV9
J: TRBJ2-1
CDR3: CASSLNRDRGHNEQFF
DNA: TGTGCCAGCAGCCTGAATCGGGACAGGGGCCACAATGAGCAGTTCTTC

D: NA
size: few
V: TRBV5-1
J: TRBJ2-5
CDR3: CASSSGQQETQYF
DNA: TGCGCCAGCAGCTCTGGACAACAAGAGACCCAGTACTTC

D: NA
size: NA
V: TRBV4-2
J: TRBJ2-2
CDR3: CASSQDLGTVTGELFF
DNA: TGTGCCAGCAGCCAAGATCTCGGGACTGTAACCGGGGAGCTGTTTTTT

D: NA
size: NA
V: TRBV5-5
J: TRBJ2-2
CDR3: CASSLAPRTETGELFF
DNA: TGTGCCAGCAGCCTAGCCCCCAGGACAGAGACCGGGGAGCTGTTTTTT

D: TRBD1
size: few
V: TRBV28
J: TRBJ1-6
CDR3: CASSLVQGAGRSPLHF
DNA: TGTGCCAGCAGTTTGGTACAGGGGGCAGGGAGATCACCCCTCCACTTT

D: NA
size: NA
V: TRBV13
J: TRBJ2-5
CDR3: CASSPPPLGSFQETQYF
DNA: TGTGCCAGCAGCCCGCCCCCGCTGGGGAGTTTCCAAGAGACCCAGTACTTC

D: NA
size: NA
V: TRBV11-3
J: TRBJ1-1
CDR3: CASSLERAVMNTEAFF
DNA: TGTGCCAGCAGCTTAGAGAGGGCGGTCATGAACACTGAAGCTTTCTTT

D: NA
size: NA
V: TRBV28
J: TRBJ1-4
CDR3: CASTLGGVGEKLFF
DNA: TGTGCCAGCACCCTTGGGGGGGTCGGTGAAAAACTGTTTTTT

D: TRBD1
size: NA
V: TRBV10-1
J: TRBJ1-4
CDR3: CASQGGFNEKLFF
DNA: TGCGCCAGCCAGGGGGGATTCAATGAAAAACTGTTTTTT

D: NA
size: once
V: TRBV9
J: TRBJ2-7
CDR3: CASSVGGGATYEQYF
DNA: TGTGCCAGCAGCGTAGGTGGCGGGGCTACCTACGAGCAGTACTTC

D: TRBD2
size: NA
V: TRBV5-6
J: TRBJ2-1
CDR3: CASSSTSGRAFTYNEQFF
DNA: TGTGCCAGCAGCTCGACTAGCGGGAGGGCCTTTACCTACAATGAGCAGTTCTTC

D: TRBD2
size: NA
V: TRBV29-1
J: TRBJ2-2
CDR3: CSARLAGVSGELFF
DNA: TGCAGCGCCCGACTAGCGGGAGTCTCCGGGGAGCTGTTTTTT

D: NA
size: NA
V: TRBV5-5
J: TRBJ2-3
CDR3: CASSLEDSAHTQYF
DNA: TGTGCCAGCAGCTTAGAGGACAGCGCTCATACGCAGTATTTT

D: TRBD1
size: NA
V: TRBV19
J: TRBJ1-5
CDR3: CASSIRQGYNQPQHF
DNA: TGTGCCAGTAGTATTCGACAGGGATACAATCAGCCCCAGCATTTT

D: TRBD1
size: NA
V: TRBV6-5
J: TRBJ2-1
CDR3: CASSYVDRGDNEQFF
DNA: TGTGCCAGCAGTTACGTGGACAGGGGGGACAATGAGCAGTTCTTC

D: NA
size: NA
V: TRBV28
J: TRBJ1-2
CDR3: CASTLSGQPFYGYTF
DNA: TGTGCCAGCACCTTAAGCGGACAGCCTTTTTATGGCTACACCTTC

D: TRBD1
size: NA
V: TRBV6-9
J: TRBJ1-6
CDR3: CASSPTGGLSYNSPLHF
DNA: TGTGCCAGCAGTCCGACAGGGGGCCTGTCCTATAATTCACCCCTCCACTTT

D: TRBD1
size: NA
V: TRBV13
J: TRBJ2-7
CDR3: CASSERTGSYEQYF
DNA: TGTGCCAGCAGCGAGAGGACAGGATCCTACGAGCAGTACTTC

D: TRBD1
size: NA
V: TRBV30
J: TRBJ1-1
CDR3: CAWEGDRATEAFF
DNA: TGTGCCTGGGAAGGAGACAGGGCCACTGAAGCTTTCTTT

D: NA
size: once
V: TRBV7-2
J: TRBJ2-6
CDR3: CASSLGANVLTF
DNA: TGTGCCAGCAGCCTGGGGGCCAACGTCCTGACTTTC

D: NA
size: NA
V: TRBV6-5
J: TRBJ2-3
CDR3: CASRRESPDTQYF
DNA: TGTGCCAGCAGGCGGGAATCCCCAGATACGCAGTATTTT

D: NA
size: NA
V: TRBV5-1
J: TRBJ1-1
CDR3: CASSPQASNTEAFF
DNA: TGCGCCAGCAGCCCCCAGGCCTCAAACACTGAAGCTTTCTTT